Below, 23 T cell receptor beta chains from the same sample are listed, as sequenced in a study of T-cell memory formation after mild COVID-19. TCRdb processed the 5' RACE reads anew with MiXCR; each CDR3 protein has one entry. The data contain under 250,000 distinct CDR3 sequences, 7.5% to 10% of them singletons. The specimen sequenced was PBMCs or a T cell subset sorted from them (not recorded which). The receptors derive from a young man who had mild COVID-19 (a few samples of this study predate the infection). Cell type and time point are not known.

The sample holds one count of this clonotype. This rearrangement joins TRBV18 to TRBJ2-3; D possibly corresponds to TRBD2 (6 bases). The CDR3 is made up of 16 amino acids. The germline V gene encodes CDR1 KGHSH and CDR2 LQKENI. Trimming removed 5 bases from V and 1 base from J, with 16 bases in between. CDR3 residues: CASSTVLAMGTDTQYF. The CDR3, as DNA: TGTGCCAGCTCAACGGTCCTAGCGATGGGCACAGATACGCAGTATTTT.

Only a few counts were recorded for this clonotype. The chain has TRBV7-9 and TRBJ1-6; tentatively, D is TRBD1 (5 bases). Trimming took 1 base from V and 10 from J, leaving 8 bases between them. From germline, CDR1 is SEHNR and CDR2 FQNEAQ (reference sequence). The CDR3 length is 13 residues. CDR3: CASSLVPGSPLHF. The CDR3 DNA sequence: TGTGCCAGCAGCTTAGTTCCAGGGTCACCCCTCCACTTT.

This rearrangement joins TRBV5-1 to TRBJ2-3; D may correspond to TRBD1 or TRBD2 (5 bases each). This CDR3 has 16 residues. Between the trimmed V and J ends, which lost 4 bases and 1 base, there was a span of 16 bases. Germline V gene lookup returns CDR1 SGHRS and CDR2 YFSETQ. The CDR3 here is CASSLPRDGGTDTQYF. CDR3 nucleotide sequence: TGCGCCAGCAGCCTCCCCCGGGACGGCGGCACAGATACGCAGTATTTT.

The chain uses TRBV20-1 and TRBJ1-2; no clear D gene. V dropped 4 bases and J dropped 5 bases, with 5 bases sitting between them. CDR3 length: 10 residues. The germline gives CDR1 DFQATT, CDR2 SNEGSKA (reference sequence). The CDR3 sequence is CSATYYGYTF. The CDR3 region has the DNA TGCAGTGCTACCTATTATGGCTACACCTTC.

The chain recombines TRBV7-6 with TRBJ2-2; D remains ambiguous. From germline, CDR1 is SGHVS and CDR2 FNYEAQ. The length of the CDR3 is 10 residues. Trimming removed 7 bases at V and 12 bases at J, with 9 bases between. The CDR3 nucleotides are TGTGCCAGCATAAAAGCTAAGCTGTTTTTT. Amino acid sequence: CASIKAKLFF.

This clonotype was observed many times. The chain is built from TRBV27 and TRBJ2-5, with 12 bases matching TRBD2. Germline-derived CDR1 and CDR2 are MNHEY and SMNVEV (reference sequence). Trimming at V came to 11 bases and at J to 4 bases, leaving 14 bases not matched to a gene. The CDR3 length is 16 residues. The DNA of the CDR3 is TGTGCCCGCTCTAGCGGGGGGGCCGGTTTGTTAGAGACCCAGTACTTC. Protein: CARSSGGAGLLETQYF.

The chain has TRBV20-1 and TRBJ2-5, with 12 positions matching TRBD2. J was trimmed by 0 bases and V by 6 bases; bases with no gene match: 5. The CDR3 is 15 residues long. CDR1 DFQATT and CDR2 SNEGSKA come from the germline V gene (reference sequence). The CDR3, as DNA: TGCAGTGCGCTGACTAGCGGGGGAAACCAAGAGACCCAGTACTTC. Translated, it gives CSALTSGGNQETQYF.

This clonotype was detected only a few times. The chain is built from TRBV6-5 and TRBJ2-2, with D hard to call. The germline V and J ends were trimmed by 10 bases and 7 bases, with 7 bases remaining between them. This CDR3 is built from 10 residues. CDR1 is MNHEY, CDR2 SVGAGI, per germline. This chain's CDR3 is CATFGGELFF. The DNA of the CDR3 is TGTGCCACCTTCGGCGGGGAGCTGTTTTTT.

This clonotype showed up just a few times. The rearrangement uses TRBV7-2 and TRBJ2-5; weak D call: TRBD2 (5 bases). Trimming took off 4 bases at V and 5 bases at J, with 11 bases between the two ends. The germline gives CDR1 SGHTA, CDR2 FQGNSA. The CDR3 is 13 amino acids. The CDR3 DNA is TGTGCCAGCAGCTCATATGGACTTGAGACCCAGTACTTC. The encoded protein is CASSSYGLETQYF.

This clonotype was found a few times. This chain links TRBV5-1 with TRBJ2-3; D assignment may be TRBD1 or TRBD2 (7 bases each). Trimming took off 7 bases at V and 0 bases at J, with 12 bases between the two ends. CDR1 SGHRS and CDR2 YFSETQ come from the germline V gene. This CDR3 comprises 14 residues. CDR3 amino acids: CASVRGGSTDTQYF. The DNA of the CDR3 is TGCGCCAGCGTCAGGGGGGGGAGCACAGATACGCAGTATTTT.

This chain connects TRBV28 to TRBJ1-2; D is unresolved. V was shortened by 5 bases and J by 8 bases, with 12 bases between the two germline ends. CDR1 and CDR2 (germline): MDHEN, SYDVKM. This CDR3 region has 12 residues. CDR3 amino acids: CASSLQVDGYTF. Written as DNA, the CDR3 is TGTGCCAGCAGTCTTCAGGTTGACGGCTACACCTTC.

This clonotype has a handful of counts. The chain carries TRBV6-5 and TRBJ2-3; D not certain. The V gene lost 6 bases and the J gene lost 4 bases, with 8 bases spanning the gap. The CDR3 extends over 12 amino acids. Germline CDR1 and CDR2: MNHEY and SVGAGI. CDR3 coding DNA: TGTGCCAGCAGGGACGCGGCAGATACGCAGTATTTT. It translates to CASRDAADTQYF.

This clonotype was seen only a few times. V and J are TRBV12-5 and TRBJ2-2, with D hard to call. V lost 7 bases to trimming and J lost 2 bases, with 14 bases between them. Germline V lookup: CDR1 LGHNT, CDR2 FRNRAP. There are 15 residues in the CDR3. CDR3 loop: CASVQVSTNTGELFF. The DNA of the CDR3 is TGTGCTAGTGTTCAGGTATCGACCAACACCGGGGAGCTGTTTTTT.

This clonotype has a handful of counts. The chain combines TRBV6-6 with TRBJ2-7; 9 positions match TRBD1. Germline V gene sequence: CDR1 MNHNY, CDR2 SVGAGI (reference sequence). The CDR3 runs to 15 residues. Germline trimming cut 5 bases from V and 0 bases from J; bases unmatched to any gene: 5. The CDR3 nucleotides are TGTGCCAGCAGTCGACAGGGGGGCAGCTCCTACGAGCAGTACTTC. Protein: CASSRQGGSSYEQYF.

V is TRBV7-9 and J is TRBJ1-2, with a possible D match to TRBD1 (6 bases). CDR1 is SEHNR, CDR2 FQNEAQ, per germline (reference sequence). There are 13 residues in the CDR3. V was shortened by 3 bases and J by 7 bases, with 12 bases between the two germline ends. CDR3 sequence (DNA): TGTGCCAGCAGCTTCCTGCTGACAGGTGGCTACACCTTC. This codes for CASSFLLTGGYTF.

This clonotype was recorded a few times. V is TRBV4-3 and J is TRBJ2-3; D could derive from TRBD1 or TRBD2 (5 bases each). Germline CDR1 LGHNA, CDR2 YSLEER. V was cut by 0 bases and J by 5 bases, with 15 bases left in between. CDR3 size: 16 residues. CDR3 nucleotide sequence: TGCGCCAGCAGCCAAGATCGGGGCGCCTCCCAAGATACGCAGTATTTT. Its translation: CASSQDRGASQDTQYF.

This clonotype has at least ten counts. The chain carries TRBV20-1 and TRBJ2-5; 9 bases are shared with TRBD2. This CDR3 has 14 amino acids. V was clipped by 0 bases and J by 4 bases; unmatched bases: 3. The germline gives CDR1 DFQATT, CDR2 SNEGSKA (reference sequence). The CDR3 sequence: CSARDLAGIETQYF. DNA of the CDR3: TGCAGTGCTAGAGATCTAGCGGGGATAGAGACCCAGTACTTC.

This chain links TRBV15 with TRBJ1-5; D remains unclear. There are 15 residues in the CDR3. Germline V gene data show CDR1 as LNHNV and CDR2 as YYDKDF (reference sequence). V was cut by 2 bases and J by 8 bases, with 16 bases left in between. The CDR3 DNA reads as TGTGCCACCAGCAGATCGTACGCGGCGGCTGAGCCCCAGCATTTT. Protein sequence: CATSRSYAAAEPQHF. The variable domain in full, completed from reference TRBV15 and TRBJ1-5, reads DAMVIQNPRYQVTQFGKPVTLSCSQTLNHNVMYWYQQKSSQAPKLLFHYYDKDFNNEADTPDNFQSRRPNTSFCFLDIRSPGLGDTAMYLCATSRSYAAAEPQHFGDGTRLSIL.

The chain employs TRBV20-1 and TRBJ2-3; D not certain. CDR1 DFQATT and CDR2 SNEGSKA come from the germline V gene (reference sequence). This CDR3 is built from 16 residues. Trimming pared 6 bases from V and 7 bases from J, leaving 26 bases between. CDR3 in DNA: TGCAGTGCATCCTTGAGACCCATGCCCGGTTTCAATACGCAGTATTTT. Residues: CSASLRPMPGFNTQYF.

The table lists this clonotype with a few counts. This sequence joins TRBV5-1 and TRBJ2-3; D call uncertain. Germline V lookup: CDR1 SGHRS, CDR2 YFSETQ. V shed 6 bases and J shed 3 bases, with 8 bases lying between them. This CDR3 region has 12 residues. Here the CDR3 reads CASKYNTDTQYF. The CDR3 nucleotides read TGCGCCAGCAAATATAATACAGATACGCAGTATTTT. Complete variable domain (other parts from reference TRBV5-1 and TRBJ2-3): KAGVTQTPRYLIKTRGQQVTLSCSPISGHRSVSWYQQTPGQGLQFLFEYFSETQRNKGNFPGRFSGRQFSNSRSEMNVSTLELGDSALYLCASKYNTDTQYFGPGTRLTVL.

This clonotype was counted only a few times. CDR3 protein: CATSTRQNTEAFF. CDR3 bases: TGTGCCACCTCCACCCGCCAGAACACTGAAGCTTTCTTT. The chain joins TRBV7-9 to TRBJ1-1; D not certain. The V end lost 10 bases, the J end lost 1 base, and 13 bases lay between the germline ends. This CDR3 region has 13 residues. Germline values: CDR1 SEHNR, CDR2 FQNEAQ (reference sequence).

The chain carries TRBV6-6 and TRBJ2-6; D not certain. The CDR3 extends over 16 amino acids. The V end lost 4 bases, the J end lost 0 bases, and 10 bases lay between the germline ends. Germline assignment: CDR1 MNHNY and CDR2 SVGAGI (reference sequence). CDR3 in amino acids: CASSSTRSSGANVLTF. The CDR3 DNA is TGTGCCAGCAGTTCGACCCGTTCCTCTGGGGCCAACGTCCTGACTTTC.

V gene TRBV5-6 combines with J gene TRBJ2-2; 7 bases fit TRBD2. This CDR3 is built from 21 residues. J lost 3 bases, V lost 6 bases, and 26 bases had no gene match. CDR1 and CDR2 (germline): SGHDT, YYEEEE. The CDR3 protein is CASTHPTRTGLWNGDTGELFF. The CDR3 DNA sequence: TGTGCCAGCACCCACCCGACCCGAACGGGACTATGGAATGGTGACACCGGGGAGCTGTTTTTT.